The present T cell receptor (beta chain) was sequenced within a study of blood T cell repertoires in COVID-19. This CDR3 has 16 amino acids. Germline V gene data show CDR1 as KGHSH and CDR2 as LQKENI. V was pared by 4 bases and J by 0 bases, with 13 bases between. The data were produced by immunoSEQ multiplex PCR, yet TCRdb's version contains in-frame clones alone and is incomplete. This repertoire shows some 350,000 clones, around 89% found once; its top ten account for 0.9% to 1.1%. The rearrangement joins TRBV18 to TRBJ1-3; D possibly corresponds to TRBD1 (5 bases). The sample consisted of PBMCs or T cells enriched from blood (not recorded which). The clonotype was recovered from a man younger than 35 who had recovered from COVID-19. CDR3 sequence: CASSQRGLSSGNTIYF. The CDR3 DNA reads TGTGCCAGCTCACAACGGGGACTGTCCTCTGGAAACACCATATATTTT.